This passage covers 8 T cell receptor beta chains from one sample sequenced in a study of cytomegalovirus exposure and HLA in healthy donors (dated by TCRdb to 2016 to 2017). Libraries came from the immunoSEQ multiplex PCR assay. TCRdb stores this immuneACCESS table with in-frame sequences only. Part of the clones is absent; in the studies checked, under half of the shortfall reflects unresolved V genes, and no reason is known for the rest. Within this sample are 150,000 to 200,000 clones, with around 80% of them counted one time only. The ten largest clones add up to roughly 1.2% of the sample. Sequencing was carried out using PBMCs. The receptors derive from a woman in her 30s in good health and CMV-seronegative.

V gene TRBV28 combines with J gene TRBJ2-4, with D maybe TRBD1 (6 bases). Trimming took off 2 bases at V and 0 bases at J, with 14 bases between the two ends. The CDR3 extends over 17 amino acids. Germline V CDR1 and CDR2: MDHEN, SYDVKM. The CDR3 sequence: CASSLAPGRGAKNIQYF. The CDR3 DNA sequence: TGTGCCAGCAGTTTAGCTCCGGGCAGGGGAGCCAAAAACATTCAGTACTTC.

CDR3 coding DNA: TGTGCCTGGAATGGCGGGAGCTCCTACGAGCAGTACTTC. Translating gives CAWNGGSSYEQYF. This chain connects TRBV30 to TRBJ2-7, with 7 nucleotides matching TRBD2. Germline CDR1 and CDR2: GTSNPN and SVGIG (reference sequence). V lost 4 bases and J lost 0; bases outside the gene matches: 3. The CDR3 extends over 13 amino acids.

V usage is TRBV2 and J usage is TRBJ1-5, with TRBD1 matching 8 bases. The germline gives CDR1 SNHLY, CDR2 FYNNEI. This CDR3 is built from 14 residues. V was pared by 6 bases and J by 5 bases, with 6 bases of the junction left unmatched. The CDR3 DNA sequence: TGTGCCAGCAGCAAGACAGGGGCTTATCAGCCCCAGCATTTT. The encoded protein is CASSKTGAYQPQHF.

The CDR3 DNA is TGCGCCAGCCTAGGACAGAACCCTAACACCGGGGAGCTGTTTTTT. It translates to CASLGQNPNTGELFF. The chain couples TRBV5-1 to TRBJ2-2; D perhaps matches TRBD1 (6 bases). The V gene's germline CDR1 is SGHRS and CDR2 YFSETQ. Between the trimmed V and J ends, which lost 7 bases and 2 bases, there was a span of 15 bases. CDR3 length equals 15 residues.

This chain links TRBV5-1 with TRBJ2-3; 12 nucleotides agree with TRBD2. Germline CDR1 reads SGHRS; CDR2 reads YFSETQ. The CDR3 runs to 14 residues. V shed 5 bases, J shed 6 bases, and the junction held 4 bases outside the gene matches. The CDR3 coding sequence is TGCGCCAGCAGTCGACTAGCGGGAGATGATACGCAGTATTTT. Protein: CASSRLAGDDTQYF.

This clone appeared a single time. The chain joins TRBV5-1 to TRBJ2-1; D is undetermined. The germline V gene encodes CDR1 SGHRS and CDR2 YFSETQ. CDR3 length: 13 residues. V was shortened by 3 bases and J by 5 bases, with 9 bases between the two germline ends. The CDR3 DNA reads TGCGCCAGCAGCTCAAAACAAGACAATGAGCAGTTCTTC. This gives the protein CASSSKQDNEQFF. Complete variable domain (other parts from reference TRBV5-1 and TRBJ2-1): KAGVTQTPRYLIKTRGQQVTLSCSPISGHRSVSWYQQTPGQGLQFLFEYFSETQRNKGNFPGRFSGRQFSNSRSEMNVSTLELGDSALYLCASSSKQDNEQFFGPGTRLTVL.

The chain joins TRBV6-1 to TRBJ1-1, with 9 bases identical to TRBD1. The length of the CDR3 is 15 residues. Trimming took 4 bases from V and 2 from J; bases not matched to a gene: 5. Germline CDR1 reads MNHNS; CDR2 reads SASEGT. The CDR3 sequence is CASSALQGANTEAFF. The DNA of the CDR3 is TGTGCCAGCAGTGCATTACAGGGGGCTAACACTGAAGCTTTCTTT.

V is TRBV2 and J is TRBJ2-7; possible D gene TRBD1, 5 bases. V lost 4 bases, J lost 6 bases, and 10 bases lay in between. There are 12 residues in the CDR3. Germline lookup yields CDR1 SNHLY and CDR2 FYNNEI. CDR3 loop: CASSGTSGEQYF. The CDR3 DNA reads as TGTGCCAGCAGTGGGACATCTGGCGAGCAGTACTTC.